Below are 27 T cell receptor beta chains sequenced from a single sample in a study of CD8 T cells in ankylosing spondylitis. A single record per CDR3 protein comes from TCRdb applying MiXCR to the 5' RACE reads. In the table there are roughly 260,000 distinct CDR3 sequences, 20% of which are singletons. The material sequenced was blood, either unsorted or a sorted T cell fraction (not recorded which). These receptors were collected from a male donor with ankylosing spondylitis or in good health (not recorded which).

This clonotype was counted between two and nine times. The V gene is TRBV20-1, the J gene TRBJ2-1, with 9 bases matching TRBD2. Germline V gene sequence: CDR1 DFQATT, CDR2 SNEGSKA (reference sequence). Trimming removed 2 bases from V and 4 bases from J; junction bases left unmatched: 6. The CDR3 loop spans 15 amino acids. The CDR3: CSARRGLAPYNEQFF. The CDR3 region has the DNA TGCAGTGCTAGACGCGGACTAGCGCCATACAATGAGCAGTTCTTC.

There are a few counts of this clonotype. In nucleotides, the CDR3 is TGCGCCAGCAGCTTGGCCCAAGCGGGAAGGACAGATACGCAGTATTTT. Residues: CASSLAQAGRTDTQYF. This chain joins TRBV5-1 and TRBJ2-3; 7 nucleotides align to TRBD2. The V and J ends lost 0 bases and 3 bases, in that order; junction bases with no gene match: 7. The germline CDR1 and CDR2 sequences are SGHRS and YFSETQ. The CDR3 totals 16 residues.

The chain is built from TRBV5-1 and TRBJ1-3; possibly TRBD1 for D (5 bases). This CDR3 is 13 amino acids long. Germline V gene data show CDR1 as SGHRS and CDR2 as YFSETQ. V was clipped by 4 bases and J by 4 bases, with 9 bases between them. CDR3 nucleotide sequence: TGCGCCAGCAGCCCGGGACCGGGAAACACCATATATTTT. Its translation is CASSPGPGNTIYF.

This clonotype appeared a few times. V usage is TRBV3-1 and J usage is TRBJ2-2; possible D gene TRBD2, 5 bases. This CDR3 is built from 16 residues. Germline V gene data show CDR1 as LGHDT and CDR2 as YNNKEL (reference sequence). V lost 1 base, J lost 2 bases, and 11 bases lay in between. The CDR3 DNA reads TGTGCCAGCAGCCAAGTCTCGGGGAGCAACACCGGGGAGCTGTTTTTT. This sequence encodes CASSQVSGSNTGELFF.

The chain combines TRBV28 with TRBJ2-5; D is undetermined. With 4 bases removed from V and 3 bases from J, the gap between germline ends came to 9 bases. Germline CDR1 reads MDHEN; CDR2 reads SYDVKM. The length of the CDR3 is 13 residues. The CDR3 here is CASSSGGEETQYF. In DNA form, the CDR3 reads TGTGCCAGCAGTTCCGGTGGGGAAGAGACCCAGTACTTC.

This clonotype was counted between two and nine times. This chain connects TRBV29-1 to TRBJ2-5, with 7 bases that match TRBD1. CDR1 and CDR2 (germline): SQVTM, ANQGSEA. The V and J ends lost 1 base and 4 bases, in that order; junction bases with no gene match: 9. The CDR3 is 15 residues long. CDR3 residues: CSVEGAQTGVETQYF. CDR3 coding DNA: TGCAGCGTTGAAGGCGCCCAAACAGGGGTAGAGACCCAGTACTTC.

This clonotype came up many times. The rearrangement joins TRBV5-1 to TRBJ2-2; D remains unclear. CDR3 length equals 15 residues. Germline lookup yields CDR1 SGHRS and CDR2 YFSETQ. V dropped 1 base and J dropped 4 bases, with 11 bases sitting between them. CDR3 in amino acids: CASSLSSGPTGELFF. CDR3 coding DNA: TGCGCCAGCAGCTTGTCGTCCGGGCCCACCGGGGAGCTGTTTTTT.

V usage is TRBV5-5 and J usage is TRBJ1-1; 7 bases agree with TRBD1. Germline-derived CDR1 and CDR2 are SGHKS and YYEKEE (reference sequence). The CDR3 totals 14 residues. V gave up 6 bases and J gave up 6 bases; unmatched junction bases: 11. Here the CDR3 reads CASNSRDSEAEAFF. CDR3 coding DNA: TGTGCCAGCAACTCACGGGACAGTGAAGCTGAAGCTTTCTTT.

Regarding this clonotype: A read error may produce the germline difference seen at one junction end. The chain employs TRBV5-1 and TRBJ1-2, with TRBD1 as a possible D gene (6 bases). The CDR3 has 14 residues. Germline lookup yields CDR1 SGHRS and CDR2 YFSETQ. The CDR3 loop reads CTSSLADSFYGYTF. CDR3 bases: TGCACCAGCAGCTTGGCGGACAGCTTCTATGGCTACACCTTC. The complete variable domain, with remaining parts taken from reference TRBV5-1 and TRBJ1-2, reads KAGVTQTPRYLIKTRGQQVTLSCSPISGHRSVSWYQQTPGQGLQFLFEYFSETQRNKGNFPGRFSGRQFSNSRSEMNVSTLELGDSALYLCTSSLADSFYGYTFGSGTRLTVV.

In its sample, this clonotype was seen many times. The genes are TRBV20-1 and TRBJ1-2; 7 nucleotides align to TRBD1. Germline CDR1 DFQATT, CDR2 SNEGSKA (reference sequence). The CDR3 loop spans 14 amino acids. Germline trimming cut 3 bases from V and 4 bases from J; bases unmatched to any gene: 8. This chain's CDR3 is CSASPGTAGYGYTF. The CDR3 bases are TGCAGTGCTAGTCCCGGGACAGCTGGCTATGGCTACACCTTC.

The rearrangement joins TRBV28 to TRBJ2-1, with 10 bases aligning to TRBD2. The CDR3 contains 17 residues. CDR1 MDHEN and CDR2 SYDVKM come from the germline V gene. V dropped 3 bases and J dropped 0; count of bases not matched to a gene: 5. CDR3 sequence reads: CASSLQRGGVSYNEQFF. In DNA, the CDR3 is TGTGCCAGCAGTTTGCAGCGGGGGGGCGTCTCCTACAATGAGCAGTTCTTC.

There are many counts of this clonotype. At one of its ends the junction is not consistent with the germline gene, which may arise from a read error. The chain recombines TRBV12-3 or TRBV12-4 with TRBJ2-1; D is possibly TRBD1 or TRBD2 (5 bases each). There are 13 residues in the CDR3. The CDR3 DNA follows: TGCGCCAGCAGCTTGTCTGGGGGTAATGAGCAGTTCTTC. This translates into CASSLSGGNEQFF.

The rearrangement uses TRBV7-3 and TRBJ2-3, with TRBD2 matching 13 bases. The CDR3 loop spans 16 amino acids. With V trimmed by 5 bases and J by 2 bases, 4 bases remained unmatched. CDR1 is SGHTA, CDR2 FQGTGA, per germline. The CDR3 nucleotides read TGTGCCAGCAGCATAGGGACTAGCGGGACCACAGATACGCAGTATTTT. Its protein product is CASSIGTSGTTDTQYF. The whole variable domain, filled in from reference TRBV7-3 and TRBJ2-3, reads GAGVSQTPSNKVTEKGKYVELRCDPISGHTALYWYRQSLGQGPEFLIYFQGTGAADDSGLPNDRFFAVRPEGSVSTLKIQRTERGDSAVYLCASSIGTSGTTDTQYFGPGTRLTVL.

V usage is TRBV29-1 and J usage is TRBJ2-3; the match to TRBD2 covers 7 bases. The trim removed 5 bases at V and 0 bases at J, leaving 2 bases unmatched. This CDR3 region has 13 residues. Germline CDR1 reads SQVTM; CDR2 reads ANQGSEA. The CDR3 sequence: CSVLAASTDTQYF. The DNA of the CDR3 is TGCAGCGTTCTAGCGGCTAGCACAGATACGCAGTATTTT.

CDR3 region: CASSLYRGSNTGELFF. In nucleotides, the CDR3 is TGTGCCAGCAGCCTCTACAGGGGGTCGAACACCGGGGAGCTGTTTTTT. This sequence joins TRBV4-2 and TRBJ2-2, with TRBD1 identical over 8 bases. Germline V CDR1 and CDR2: LGHNA, YNFKEQ. The CDR3 is 16 residues long. Germline trimming cut 4 bases from V and 0 bases from J; bases unmatched to any gene: 4.

This clonotype was detected only a few times. V gene TRBV20-1 combines with J gene TRBJ1-3; D ambiguous. V was shortened by 3 bases and J by 3 bases, with 12 bases between the two germline ends. This CDR3 spans 14 amino acids. Germline V gene data show CDR1 as DFQATT and CDR2 as SNEGSKA (reference sequence). The CDR3 region has the DNA TGCAGTGCTAGGGACGGGGAAGGTGGAAACACCATATATTTT. Translation gives CSARDGEGGNTIYF.

The table lists this clonotype with a few counts. V is TRBV20-1 and J is TRBJ2-4; D might be TRBD1 (6 bases). The CDR3 consists of 14 residues. V lost 6 bases and J lost 1, with 13 bases in between. Germline V gene data show CDR1 as DFQATT and CDR2 as SNEGSKA (reference sequence). The CDR3 nucleotides read TGCAGTGCCGGCGCACAGGGCGCCAAAAACATTCAGTACTTC. This encodes CSAGAQGAKNIQYF.

This sequence joins TRBV15 and TRBJ2-1; 8 bases line up with TRBD2. In germline, CDR1 is LNHNV, CDR2 YYDKDF (reference sequence). The CDR3 has 18 amino acids. V lost 3 bases and J lost 0; bases outside the gene matches: 10. As DNA, the CDR3 is TGTGCCACCAGCAGGAAAACTACTAGCGGAAGCTCCTACAATGAGCAGTTCTTC. This translates into CATSRKTTSGSSYNEQFF.

J is TRBJ1-5 and V is TRBV6-1; D gene unclear. Trimming pared 5 bases from V and 7 bases from J, leaving 12 bases between. Germline assignment: CDR1 MNHNS and CDR2 SASEGT. The CDR3 has 13 amino acids. CDR3 amino acids: CASSRAYEQPQHF. The DNA for the CDR3 is TGTGCCAGCAGTAGGGCCTACGAACAGCCCCAGCATTTT.

Comment on this clonotype: Likely a read error: the CDR3 ends without its conserved phenylalanine or tryptophan. The V gene is TRBV5-4, the J gene TRBJ2-4; D not certain. Germline CDR1 and CDR2: SGHNT and YYREEE (reference sequence). CDR3 length: 16 amino acids. Trimming cost V 0 bases and J 0 bases, with 10 bases left between them. CDR3 sequence reads: CASSLGADLAKNIQYS. The CDR3 nucleotides are TGTGCCAGCAGCTTGGGGGCAGATCTAGCCAAAAACATTCAGTACTCC.

This clonotype was counted ten times or more. In DNA, the CDR3 is TGTGCCAGCTCACCCGCCCCCACAGGGACCAACACCGGGGAGCTGTTTTTT. As protein: CASSPAPTGTNTGELFF. The chain combines TRBV18 with TRBJ2-2, with a weak D call TRBD1 (6 bases). Germline CDR1 is KGHSH and CDR2 is LQKENI. The CDR3 runs 17 residues. V lost 3 bases and J 2 bases, leaving 16 bases between the germline ends. Full variable domain (missing parts from reference TRBV18 and TRBJ2-2): NAGVMQNPRHLVRRRGQEARLRCSPMKGHSHVYWYRQLPEEGLKFMVYLQKENIIDESGMPKERFSAEFPKEGPSILRIQQVVRGDSAAYFCASSPAPTGTNTGELFFGEGSRLTVL.

The rearrangement uses TRBV15 and TRBJ1-3, with unresolved D. V was trimmed by 0 bases and J by 0 bases, leaving 9 bases between them. There are 16 residues in the CDR3. The germline V gene encodes CDR1 LNHNV and CDR2 YYDKDF (reference sequence). The CDR3: CATSREGLSSGNTIYF. The CDR3 DNA reads TGTGCCACCAGCAGAGAAGGGCTGAGCTCTGGAAACACCATATATTTT. Full variable domain (missing parts from reference TRBV15 and TRBJ1-3): DAMVIQNPRYQVTQFGKPVTLSCSQTLNHNVMYWYQQKSSQAPKLLFHYYDKDFNNEADTPDNFQSRRPNTSFCFLDIRSPGLGDTAMYLCATSREGLSSGNTIYFGEGSWLTVV.

V and J are TRBV7-6 and TRBJ2-1; 13 bases align to TRBD2. V was clipped by 0 bases and J by 8 bases; unmatched bases: 7. Germline CDR1 SGHVS, CDR2 FNYEAQ. This CDR3 is built from 17 residues. As DNA, the CDR3 is TGTGCCAGCAGCTTAGCGGAACTAGCGGGAGGGCCCCATGAGCAGTTCTTC. This translates into CASSLAELAGGPHEQFF.

Only a few counts were recorded for this clonotype. The rearrangement uses TRBV24-1 and TRBJ2-1; 7 bases align to TRBD1. V was clipped by 2 bases and J by 8 bases; unmatched bases: 2. The CDR3 contains 13 residues. The germline V gene has CDR1 KGHDR and CDR2 SFDVKD. The DNA of the CDR3 is TGTGCCACCAGTGATTCCCAGGGGGATGAGCAGTTCTTC. Its protein is CATSDSQGDEQFF.

This chain uses TRBV20-1 with TRBJ2-3, with 8 bases identical to TRBD2. Germline V lookup: CDR1 DFQATT, CDR2 SNEGSKA (reference sequence). The J segment lost 2 bases and the V segment lost 5 bases, leaving 6 bases of the junction unmatched. This CDR3 spans 14 amino acids. CDR3 region: CSAPGGRTTDTQYF. The CDR3 region has the DNA TGCAGTGCTCCGGGGGGGCGGACCACAGATACGCAGTATTTT.

In this sample, this clonotype turned up many times. V gene TRBV15 combines with J gene TRBJ2-3, with D possibly being TRBD2 (6 bases). Trimming left V 0 bases short and J 5 bases short, with 21 bases between. The CDR3 length is 18 residues. Germline V gene sequence: CDR1 LNHNV, CDR2 YYDKDF (reference sequence). The CDR3 reads CATSREALRRGGGDTQYF. CDR3 coding DNA: TGTGCCACCAGCAGAGAAGCCCTCCGGCGGGGCGGAGGAGATACGCAGTATTTT.

The chain couples TRBV18 to TRBJ2-5, with TRBD1 matching 11 bases. There are 15 residues in the CDR3. Germline CDR1 is KGHSH and CDR2 is LQKENI. With V trimmed by 3 bases and J by 5 bases, 5 bases remained unmatched. In DNA, the CDR3 is TGTGCCAGCTCACCCTCCGGGACAGGGGGGGAGACCCAGTACTTC. It yields the protein CASSPSGTGGETQYF.